A single sample is the source of the 29 T cell receptor beta chains below, sequenced in a study of T cell responses to AZD1222 COVID-19 vaccine. Repertoires were generated with immunoSEQ multiplex PCR, while TCRdb's copy carries only in-frame clones and drops some. The sample shows approximately 100,000 clones, over 85% of them seen only once. The source was peripheral blood, collected on day 0 of AZD1222 vaccination. The source is an adult in good health.

The table lists this clone with a few counts. This rearrangement joins TRBV11-2 to TRBJ2-1, with 11 bases aligning to TRBD1. The junction had 1 base not matched to a gene; V was cut back by 4 bases and J by 2 bases. The CDR3 loop spans 15 amino acids. CDR1 is SGHAT, CDR2 FQNNGV, per germline. This CDR3 is CASSWGQGAYNEQFF. In DNA form, the CDR3 reads TGTGCCAGCAGCTGGGGACAGGGGGCCTACAATGAGCAGTTCTTC.

This clone was observed a single time. The chain employs TRBV7-6 and TRBJ1-1; D unclear. CDR3 size: 13 residues. Germline V gene lookup returns CDR1 SGHVS and CDR2 FNYEAQ. V was pared by 4 bases and J by 1 base, with 7 bases between. The CDR3 sequence: CASSSNKNTEAFF. CDR3 nucleotide sequence: TGTGCCAGCAGCTCTAACAAGAACACTGAAGCTTTCTTT.

V usage is TRBV5-1 and J usage is TRBJ1-1, with D maybe TRBD1 (6 bases). V was clipped by 0 bases and J by 7 bases, with 19 bases between them. This CDR3 region has 16 residues. Germline CDR1 is SGHRS and CDR2 is YFSETQ. The CDR3 loop is CASSLAGGGLSGEAFF. The DNA of the CDR3 is TGCGCCAGCAGCTTGGCCGGCGGGGGGCTCTCTGGTGAAGCTTTCTTT. Full variable domain (outside the CDR3, taken from reference TRBV5-1 and TRBJ1-1): KAGVTQTPRYLIKTRGQQVTLSCSPISGHRSVSWYQQTPGQGLQFLFEYFSETQRNKGNFPGRFSGRQFSNSRSEMNVSTLELGDSALYLCASSLAGGGLSGEAFFGQGTRLTVV.

The J gene is TRBJ2-5, the V gene TRBV2, with a tentative D call TRBD2 (6 bases). The germline V gene has CDR1 SNHLY and CDR2 FYNNEI. Trimming left V 2 bases short and J 0 bases short, with 13 bases between. This CDR3 has 16 residues. CDR3 sequence: CASSERASEYQETQYF. CDR3 coding DNA: TGTGCCAGCAGTGAAAGGGCTAGCGAGTACCAAGAGACCCAGTACTTC.

This rearrangement joins TRBV28 to TRBJ2-1, with D unresolved. V was pared by 2 bases and J by 4 bases, with 9 bases between. The CDR3 spans 14 residues. CDR1 is MDHEN and CDR2 is SYDVKM in the germline V gene. This chain's CDR3 is CASSLIDRYNEQFF. CDR3 sequence (DNA): TGTGCCAGCAGTTTAATTGACCGGTACAATGAGCAGTTCTTC.

The J gene is TRBJ1-2, the V gene TRBV19, with 7 bases matching TRBD1. The V gene's germline CDR1 is LNHDA and CDR2 SQIVND (reference sequence). The CDR3 contains 15 residues. J was trimmed by 4 bases and V by 6 bases; bases with no gene match: 11. This CDR3 is CASSPTTGLGYGYTF. CDR3 coding DNA: TGTGCCAGTAGCCCCACGACAGGGCTAGGCTATGGCTACACCTTC.

The J gene is TRBJ2-5, the V gene TRBV28, with TRBD2 matching 8 bases. The V segment lost 5 bases and the J segment 2 bases; nucleotides outside the gene matches: 13. The CDR3 sequence is 17 residues long. The germline V gene encodes CDR1 MDHEN and CDR2 SYDVKM. In nucleotides, the CDR3 is TGTGCCAGCAGTGGCCCACGGACTAGCAGAATTCAAGAGACCCAGTACTTC. Amino acid sequence: CASSGPRTSRIQETQYF.

V is TRBV10-2 and J is TRBJ2-1; 9 bases line up with TRBD2. V lost 7 bases, J lost 2 bases, and 9 bases stayed unmatched. The CDR3 spans 16 residues. Germline loops: CDR1 WSHSY, CDR2 SAAADI. The CDR3 loop reads CASKMALAGPYNEQFF. In DNA form, the CDR3 reads TGCGCCAGCAAGATGGCACTAGCGGGCCCCTACAATGAGCAGTTCTTC.

The rearrangement links TRBV28 to TRBJ1-2; possibly TRBD1 for D (5 bases). CDR1 is MDHEN and CDR2 is SYDVKM in the germline V gene. Trimming took 3 bases from V and 7 from J, leaving 18 bases between them. The CDR3 consists of 15 residues. Here the CDR3 reads CASSFTGGFFSGYTF. The CDR3 DNA sequence: TGTGCCAGCAGTTTTACCGGGGGGTTCTTCTCTGGCTACACCTTC.

This clone was seen just once. The chain couples TRBV18 to TRBJ1-1; D call uncertain. Germline assignment: CDR1 KGHSH and CDR2 LQKENI. CDR3 size: 15 residues. Deletions cut 2 bases from V and 1 base from J, with 11 bases between. CDR3 coding DNA: TGTGCCAGCTCACCATACCCCACCCGGAACACTGAAGCTTTCTTT. It translates to CASSPYPTRNTEAFF.

V is TRBV7-2 and J is TRBJ1-4, with 7 bases that match TRBD1. This CDR3 spans 15 amino acids. CDR1 SGHTA and CDR2 FQGNSA come from the germline V gene. V trimming: 2 bases; J trimming: 7 bases; junction bases outside the gene matches: 7. The CDR3 loop is CASSLIEGAGEKLFF. CDR3 DNA sequence: TGTGCCAGCAGCTTAATAGAGGGGGCGGGTGAAAAACTGTTTTTT.

The chain employs TRBV28 and TRBJ2-7, with 7 bases lining up with TRBD2. The CDR3 length is 14 residues. Germline V lookup: CDR1 MDHEN, CDR2 SYDVKM. V trimming: 10 bases; J trimming: 3 bases; junction bases outside the gene matches: 12. CDR3 sequence reads: CATNEAGRNYEQYF. CDR3 coding DNA: TGTGCCACCAACGAAGCGGGAAGAAACTACGAGCAGTACTTC.

The gene calls are TRBV5-8 and TRBJ1-5, with 12 bases that match TRBD1. CDR3 length equals 17 residues. Germline CDR1 and CDR2: SGHTS and YDEGEE. The J segment lost 7 bases and the V segment lost 2 bases, leaving 10 bases of the junction unmatched. The CDR3 reads CASSFRGTGGFWQPQHF. The CDR3 DNA is TGTGCCAGCAGCTTCCGGGGGACAGGGGGCTTCTGGCAGCCCCAGCATTTT.

V usage is TRBV7-8 and J usage is TRBJ2-2; maybe TRBD1 (8 bases). This CDR3 has 16 amino acids. V dropped 5 bases and J dropped 6 bases, with 19 bases sitting between them. Germline CDR1 SGHVS, CDR2 FQNEAQ. The CDR3 nucleotides read TGTGCCAGCAGCCCAGGACAGGGAGGGTCGGCCGGGGAGCTGTTTTTT. It specifies CASSPGQGGSAGELFF. Full variable domain (rest looked up from reference TRBV7-8 and TRBJ2-2): GAGVSQSPRYKVAKRGQDVALRCDPISGHVSLFWYQQALGQGPEFLTYFQNEAQLDKSGLPSDRFFAERPEGSVSTLKIQRTQQEDSAVYLCASSPGQGGSAGELFFGEGSRLTVL.

The rearrangement links TRBV12-3 or TRBV12-4 to TRBJ1-1, with D possibly being TRBD1 (6 bases). The CDR3 runs 13 residues. Trimming took 7 bases from V and 4 from J, leaving 13 bases between them. The chain's CDR3 is CASIVQGITEAFF. CDR3 DNA sequence: TGTGCCAGCATCGTACAGGGTATCACTGAAGCTTTCTTT.

V gene TRBV30 combines with J gene TRBJ1-4, with D tentatively TRBD1 (6 bases). Germline assignment: CDR1 GTSNPN and CDR2 SVGIG (reference sequence). V lost 0 bases and J lost 7, with 15 bases in between. The CDR3 runs 15 residues. CDR3 region: CAWSVLKGVSEKLFF. CDR3 coding DNA: TGTGCCTGGAGTGTCCTTAAGGGGGTTTCTGAAAAACTGTTTTTT.

The chain carries TRBV12-5 and TRBJ2-7, with 8 bases identical to TRBD1. This CDR3 spans 17 amino acids. V dropped 2 bases and J dropped 2; count of bases not matched to a gene: 11. Germline V gene lookup returns CDR1 LGHNT and CDR2 FRNRAP. CDR3 sequence (DNA): TGTGCTAGTGGTTTGTTGGAGATTCGGACAGGGCCCTACGAGCAGTACTTC. Translated, it gives CASGLLEIRTGPYEQYF.

This clone was detected once. V usage is TRBV29-1 and J usage is TRBJ1-2; tentatively, D is TRBD1 (6 bases). Germline V gives CDR1 SQVTM, CDR2 ANQGSEA. The V and J ends lost 5 bases and 8 bases respectively, with 21 bases between them. The CDR3 is 14 amino acids. The CDR3 spells CSVSSSRQGRGYTF. DNA for the CDR3: TGCAGCGTTTCCTCCTCTCGCCAGGGGAGGGGCTACACCTTC.

The CDR3 protein is CATSRDRGGAETQYF. The CDR3 coding sequence is TGTGCCACCAGCAGAGATCGGGGGGGAGCAGAGACCCAGTACTTC. This rearrangement joins TRBV15 to TRBJ2-5, with TRBD2 matching 8 bases. CDR3 length: 15 residues. V shed 0 bases and J 4 bases; nucleotides not matched to a gene: 4. Germline-derived CDR1 and CDR2 are LNHNV and YYDKDF (reference sequence).

The rearrangement joins TRBV24-1 to TRBJ1-2; 11 nucleotides line up with TRBD1. Germline V gene data show CDR1 as KGHDR and CDR2 as SFDVKD. V lost 1 base to trimming and J lost 6 bases; unmatched junction nucleotides: 6. The CDR3 length is 16 residues. The CDR3 nucleotides are TGTGCCACCAGTGATTTCCCGGGACAGGGGGTTCATGGCTACACCTTC. This codes for CATSDFPGQGVHGYTF.

The chain combines TRBV28 with TRBJ1-2, with 9 bases identical to TRBD1. Per the germline V gene, CDR1 is MDHEN and CDR2 is SYDVKM. V was clipped by 5 bases and J by 8 bases; unmatched bases: 12. The length of the CDR3 is 15 residues. CDR3 coding DNA: TGTGCCAGCAGTGTACCCCTAGGGACAGGGAAGGGCTACACCTTC. Translation gives CASSVPLGTGKGYTF.

V and J are TRBV7-8 and TRBJ1-2, with a possible D match to TRBD1 (6 bases). The CDR3 has 16 amino acids. V shed 5 bases and J shed 4 bases, with 20 bases lying between them. The germline V gene has CDR1 SGHVS and CDR2 FQNEAQ. In DNA, the CDR3 is TGTGCCAGCAGCCCCGAACACCCGGGACATCGCTATGGCTACACCTTC. Translating it yields CASSPEHPGHRYGYTF.

V gene TRBV6-5 combines with J gene TRBJ2-1, with 10 bases fitting TRBD1. This CDR3 has 15 residues. Losses at the gene ends were 4 bases for V and 9 bases for J; bases not matched to a gene: 9. Per germline, CDR1 MNHEY and CDR2 SVGAGI. The CDR3 sequence: CASSFNRQGAGEQFF. In nucleotides, the CDR3 is TGTGCCAGCAGTTTCAATCGACAGGGGGCGGGTGAGCAGTTCTTC.

The CDR3 is CASSSGTRPTEQYF. As DNA, the CDR3 is TGTGCCAGCAGTTCCGGGACTAGACCGACCGAGCAGTACTTC. J is TRBJ2-7 and V is TRBV7-2, with 8 bases identical to TRBD2. Germline CDR1 is SGHTA and CDR2 is FQGNSA. Trimming took 6 bases from V and 6 from J; bases not matched to a gene: 10. CDR3 size: 14 residues. The full variable domain, rest sourced from reference TRBV7-2 and TRBJ2-7, is GAGVSQSPSNKVTEKGKDVELRCDPISGHTALYWYRQSLGQGLEFLIYFQGNSAPDKSGLPSDRFSAERTGGSVSTLTIQRTQQEDSAVYLCASSSGTRPTEQYFGPGTRLTVT.

The CDR3 is CASSLGGQYDGYTF. Written as DNA, the CDR3 is TGCGCCAGCAGCTTGGGCGGACAGTATGACGGCTACACCTTC. This chain uses TRBV5-1 with TRBJ1-2; tentative D call: TRBD1 (6 bases). V lost 0 bases, J lost 8 bases, and 14 bases lay in between. Germline V gene sequence: CDR1 SGHRS, CDR2 YFSETQ. CDR3 length: 14 residues.

V usage is TRBV6-6 and J usage is TRBJ1-1, with unresolved D. V was clipped by 3 bases and J by 5 bases, with 7 bases between them. The CDR3 sequence is 12 residues long. In germline, CDR1 is MNHNY, CDR2 SVGAGI (reference sequence). The CDR3 reads CASSYQVTEAFF. CDR3 nucleotide sequence: TGTGCCAGCAGTTATCAGGTTACTGAAGCTTTCTTT.

V is TRBV7-6 and J is TRBJ1-5; no firm D call. This CDR3 is built from 14 residues. Trimming took 1 base from V and 0 from J, leaving 4 bases between them. From germline, CDR1 is SGHVS and CDR2 FNYEAQ. Here the CDR3 DNA reads TGTGCCAGCAGCTTAGAGGTTAGCAATCAGCCCCAGCATTTT. This translates into CASSLEVSNQPQHF.

The DNA of the CDR3 is TGTGCCAGCAGTTACGGGGCCCTTCAAGAGACCCAGTACTTC. Translating it yields CASSYGALQETQYF. V and J are TRBV6-6 and TRBJ2-5; perhaps TRBD1 as D (5 bases). CDR1 MNHNY and CDR2 SVGAGI come from the germline V gene (reference sequence). CDR3 length: 14 amino acids. Trimming removed 2 bases from V and 2 bases from J, with 9 bases in between.

The chain carries TRBV7-9 and TRBJ1-1, with 7 bases lining up with TRBD1. From germline, CDR1 is SEHNR and CDR2 FQNEAQ (reference sequence). Unmatched junction bases numbered 7, after V lost 5 bases and J lost 1 base. The CDR3 consists of 15 residues. In nucleotides, the CDR3 is TGTGCCAGCAGCCGCCCAGGGGGGCCGAACACTGAAGCTTTCTTT. The encoded protein is CASSRPGGPNTEAFF.